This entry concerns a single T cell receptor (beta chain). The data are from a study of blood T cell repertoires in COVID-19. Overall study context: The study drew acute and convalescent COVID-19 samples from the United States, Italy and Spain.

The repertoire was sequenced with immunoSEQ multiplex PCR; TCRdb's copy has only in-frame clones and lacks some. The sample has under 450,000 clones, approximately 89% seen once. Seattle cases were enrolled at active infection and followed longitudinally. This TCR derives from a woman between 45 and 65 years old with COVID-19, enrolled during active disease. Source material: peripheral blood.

The CDR3 DNA sequence: TGTGCCAGCAGAACGGCTAGCGGGGGGGCCCCAGATACGCAGTATTTT. It specifies CASRTASGGAPDTQYF. The chain combines TRBV5-6 with TRBJ2-3; 12 nucleotides match TRBD2. The junction had 8 bases not matched to a gene; V was cut back by 5 bases and J by 4 bases. The CDR3 covers 16 residues. Germline V gene data show CDR1 as SGHDT and CDR2 as YYEEEE.